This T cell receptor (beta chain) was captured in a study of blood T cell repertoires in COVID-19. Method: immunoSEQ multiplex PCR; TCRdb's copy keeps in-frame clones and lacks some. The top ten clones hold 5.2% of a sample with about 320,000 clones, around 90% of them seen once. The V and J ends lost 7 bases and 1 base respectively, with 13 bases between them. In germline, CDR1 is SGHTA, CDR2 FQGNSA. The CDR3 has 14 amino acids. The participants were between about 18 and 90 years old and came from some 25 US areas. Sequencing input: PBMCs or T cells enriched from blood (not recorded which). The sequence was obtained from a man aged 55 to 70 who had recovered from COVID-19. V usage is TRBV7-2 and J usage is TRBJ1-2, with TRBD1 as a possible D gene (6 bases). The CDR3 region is CASTPGAYNYGYTF. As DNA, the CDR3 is TGTGCCAGCACCCCAGGGGCCTATAACTATGGCTACACCTTC.